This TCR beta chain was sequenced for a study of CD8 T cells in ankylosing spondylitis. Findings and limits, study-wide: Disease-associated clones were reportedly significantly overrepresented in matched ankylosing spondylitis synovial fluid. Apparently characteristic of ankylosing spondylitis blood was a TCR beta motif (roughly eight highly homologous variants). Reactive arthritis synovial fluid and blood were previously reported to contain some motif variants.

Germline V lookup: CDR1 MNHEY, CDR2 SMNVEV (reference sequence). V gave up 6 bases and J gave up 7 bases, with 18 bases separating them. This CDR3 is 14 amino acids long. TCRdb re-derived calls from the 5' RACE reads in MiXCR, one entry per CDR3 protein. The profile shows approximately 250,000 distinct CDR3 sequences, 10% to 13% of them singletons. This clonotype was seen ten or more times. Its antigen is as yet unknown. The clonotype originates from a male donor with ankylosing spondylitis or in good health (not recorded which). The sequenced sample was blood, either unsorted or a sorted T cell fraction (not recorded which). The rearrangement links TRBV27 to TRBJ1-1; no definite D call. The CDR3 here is CASSRRPAVDEAFF. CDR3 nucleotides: TGTGCCAGCAGCCGTCGGCCGGCCGTGGATGAAGCTTTCTTT.